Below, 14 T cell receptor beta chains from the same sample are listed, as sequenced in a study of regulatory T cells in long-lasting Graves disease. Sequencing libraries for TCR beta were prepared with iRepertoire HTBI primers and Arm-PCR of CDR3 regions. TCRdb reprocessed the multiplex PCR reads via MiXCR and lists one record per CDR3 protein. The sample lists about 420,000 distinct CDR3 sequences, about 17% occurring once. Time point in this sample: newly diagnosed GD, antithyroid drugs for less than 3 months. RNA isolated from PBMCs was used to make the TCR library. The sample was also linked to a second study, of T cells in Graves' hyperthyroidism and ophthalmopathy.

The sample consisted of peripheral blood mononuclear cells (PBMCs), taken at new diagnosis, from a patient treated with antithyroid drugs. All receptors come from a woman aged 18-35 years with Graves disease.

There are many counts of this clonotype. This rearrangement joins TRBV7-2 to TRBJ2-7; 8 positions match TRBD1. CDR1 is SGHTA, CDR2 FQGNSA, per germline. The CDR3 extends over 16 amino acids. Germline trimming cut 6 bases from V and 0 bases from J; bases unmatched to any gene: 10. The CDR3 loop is CASSFTGGRNSYEQYF. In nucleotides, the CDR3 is TGTGCCAGCAGTTTTACAGGGGGGAGGAACTCCTACGAGCAGTACTTC.

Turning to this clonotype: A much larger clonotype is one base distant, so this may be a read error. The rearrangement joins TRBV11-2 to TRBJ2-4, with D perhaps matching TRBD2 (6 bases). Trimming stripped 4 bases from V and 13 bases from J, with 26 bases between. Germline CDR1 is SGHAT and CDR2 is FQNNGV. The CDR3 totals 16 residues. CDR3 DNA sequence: TGTGCCAGCAGCTCCCGATCGGGAGAAGTATACAATGAGCAGTACTTC. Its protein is CASSSRSGEVYNEQYF.

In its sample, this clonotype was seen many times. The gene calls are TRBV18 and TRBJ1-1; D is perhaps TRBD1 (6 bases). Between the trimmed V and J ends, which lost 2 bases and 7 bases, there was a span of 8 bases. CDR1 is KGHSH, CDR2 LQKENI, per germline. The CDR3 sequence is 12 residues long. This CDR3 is CASSPGQIEAFF. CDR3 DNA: TGTGCCAGCTCACCAGGACAGATTGAAGCTTTCTTT.

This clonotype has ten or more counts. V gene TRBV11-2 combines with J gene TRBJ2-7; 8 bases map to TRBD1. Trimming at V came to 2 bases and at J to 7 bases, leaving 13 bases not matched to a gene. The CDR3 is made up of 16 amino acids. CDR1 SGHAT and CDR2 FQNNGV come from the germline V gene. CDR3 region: CASSLLTGAVSEEQYF. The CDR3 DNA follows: TGTGCCAGCAGCTTACTGACAGGGGCCGTTTCTGAGGAGCAGTACTTC.

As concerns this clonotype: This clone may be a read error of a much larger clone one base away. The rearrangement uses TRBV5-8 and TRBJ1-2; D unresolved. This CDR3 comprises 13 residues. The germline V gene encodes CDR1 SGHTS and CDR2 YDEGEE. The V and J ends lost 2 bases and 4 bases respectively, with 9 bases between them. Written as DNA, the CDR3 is TGTGCCAGCAGCTTCAGTGATAGCTATGGCTACACCTTC. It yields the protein CASSFSDSYGYTF.

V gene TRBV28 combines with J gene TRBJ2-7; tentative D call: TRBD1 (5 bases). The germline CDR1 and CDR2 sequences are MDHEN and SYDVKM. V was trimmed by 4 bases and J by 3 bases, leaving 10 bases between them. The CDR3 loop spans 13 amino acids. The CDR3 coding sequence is TGTGCCAGCAGTTATGGACACCGCTACGAGCAGTACTTC. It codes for CASSYGHRYEQYF.

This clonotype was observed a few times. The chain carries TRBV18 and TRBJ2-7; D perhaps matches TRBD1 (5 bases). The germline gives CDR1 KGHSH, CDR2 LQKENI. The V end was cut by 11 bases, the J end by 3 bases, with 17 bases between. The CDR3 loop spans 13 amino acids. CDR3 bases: TGTGCCTCCAGGGATCCAGGCCTCTACGAGCAGTACTTC. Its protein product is CASRDPGLYEQYF.

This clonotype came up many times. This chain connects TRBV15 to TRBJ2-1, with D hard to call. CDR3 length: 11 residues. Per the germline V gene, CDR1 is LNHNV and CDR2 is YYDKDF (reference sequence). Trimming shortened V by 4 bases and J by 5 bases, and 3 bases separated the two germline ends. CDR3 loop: CATSKNNEQFF. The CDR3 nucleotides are TGTGCCACCAGCAAAAACAATGAGCAGTTCTTC.

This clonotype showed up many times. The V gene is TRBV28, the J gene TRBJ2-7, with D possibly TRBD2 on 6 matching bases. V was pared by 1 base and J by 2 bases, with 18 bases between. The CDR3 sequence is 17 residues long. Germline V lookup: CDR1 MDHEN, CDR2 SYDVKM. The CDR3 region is CASSLSQPGGTTYEQYF. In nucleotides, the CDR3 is TGTGCCAGCAGTTTATCGCAACCGGGCGGGACGACCTACGAGCAGTACTTC. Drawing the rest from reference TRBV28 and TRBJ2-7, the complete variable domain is DVKVTQSSRYLVKRTGEKVFLECVQDMDHENMFWYRQDPGLGLRLIYFSYDVKMKEKGDIPEGYSVSREKKERFSLILESASTNQTSMYLCASSLSQPGGTTYEQYFGPGTRLTVT.

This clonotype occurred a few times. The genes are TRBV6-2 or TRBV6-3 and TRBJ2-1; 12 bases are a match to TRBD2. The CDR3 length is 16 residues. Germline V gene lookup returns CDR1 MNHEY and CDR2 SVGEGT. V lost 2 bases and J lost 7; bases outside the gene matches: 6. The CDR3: CASSYAGLAGYNEQFF. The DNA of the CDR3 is TGTGCCAGCAGTTACGCCGGACTAGCGGGATATAATGAGCAGTTCTTC.

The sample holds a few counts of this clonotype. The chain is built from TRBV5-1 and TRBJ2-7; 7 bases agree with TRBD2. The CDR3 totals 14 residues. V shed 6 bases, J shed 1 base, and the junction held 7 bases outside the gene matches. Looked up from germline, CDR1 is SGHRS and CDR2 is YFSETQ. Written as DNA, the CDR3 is TGCGCCAGCAAAGTATCGGGGGGATCCTACGAGCAGTACTTC. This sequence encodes CASKVSGGSYEQYF.

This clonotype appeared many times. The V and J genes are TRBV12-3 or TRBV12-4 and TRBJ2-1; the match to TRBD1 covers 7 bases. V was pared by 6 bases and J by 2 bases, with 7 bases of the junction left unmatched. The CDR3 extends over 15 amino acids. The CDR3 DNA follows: TGTGCCAGCAGACTTCGACAGGGCACCTACAATGAGCAGTTCTTC. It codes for CASRLRQGTYNEQFF.

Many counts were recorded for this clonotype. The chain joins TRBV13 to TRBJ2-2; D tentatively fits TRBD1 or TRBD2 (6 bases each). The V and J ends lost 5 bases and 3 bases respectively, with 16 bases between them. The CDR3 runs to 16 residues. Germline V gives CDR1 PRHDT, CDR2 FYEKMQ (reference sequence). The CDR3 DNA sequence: TGTGCCAGCAGCCCCCCTAGAGGGGGGTACACCGGGGAGCTGTTTTTT. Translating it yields CASSPPRGGYTGELFF.

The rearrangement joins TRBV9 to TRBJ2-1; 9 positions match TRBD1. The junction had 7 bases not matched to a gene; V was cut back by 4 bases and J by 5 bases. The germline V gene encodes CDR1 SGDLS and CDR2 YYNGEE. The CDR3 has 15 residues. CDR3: CASSPPGTGNNEQFF. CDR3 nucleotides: TGTGCCAGCAGCCCTCCCGGGACAGGGAACAATGAGCAGTTCTTC.